The clone carrying this T cell receptor beta chain has at least ten counts. Its antigen is as yet unknown. The sequenced template was RNA, covering the TCR beta CDR3 region. The library came from an HTBI-primed first-round RT-PCR and a second-round multiplex PCR. A single record per CDR3 protein comes from TCRdb applying MiXCR to the multiplex PCR reads. Of approximately 500,000 distinct CDR3 sequences listed, 13% to 15% are singletons. As diagnostic evidence, clinical symptoms, serum thyroxine, TRAb, thyroid ultrasound and orbital computed tomography were relied upon. PBMCs had their origin in fresh peripheral blood (around 10 ml). The CDR3 is 14 amino acids. From germline, CDR1 is SGHTA and CDR2 FQGNSA. J lost 7 bases, V lost 1 base, and 5 bases had no gene match. This entry belongs to a study of Graves' ophthalmopathy and Graves' hyperthyroidism. General observations from the study: From stable hyperthyroidism, ophthalmopathy was separated by a 13-signature model with approximately 90% sensitivity and about 81% specificity. Forecasting of ophthalmopathy progression by the model achieved 70.59% sensitivity and 72% to 85% specificity.

The chain employs TRBV7-2 and TRBJ2-7; 9 bases are shared with TRBD2. Material: blood. This receptor was obtained from a woman under 40 with Graves' ophthalmopathy. CDR3 in amino acids: CASSLGGGREEQYF. The CDR3 DNA reads TGTGCCAGCAGCTTAGGAGGCGGGAGGGAAGAGCAGTACTTC.